The 19 T cell receptor beta chains in this list originate from one sample, sequenced in a study of T cells in Graves' hyperthyroidism and ophthalmopathy. There were TCR beta CDR3 regions amplified from RNA transcripts. HTBI primers drove first-round RT-PCR of the TCR CDR3. One entry per CDR3 protein results from TCRdb running MiXCR on the multiplex PCR reads. The profile covers roughly 500,000 distinct CDR3 sequences, with about 45% appearing a single time and around two fifths taken by the ten largest. The sequenced material came from peripheral blood or thyroid tissue (not recorded which). These receptor sequences come from an adult woman with Graves' disease, either hyperthyroidism or ophthalmopathy (not recorded which).

In its sample, this clonotype was seen many times. V is TRBV3-1 and J is TRBJ2-5; no reliable D call. The germline V gene has CDR1 LGHDT and CDR2 YNNKEL (reference sequence). Trimming removed 0 bases from V and 7 bases from J, with 12 bases in between. This CDR3 is built from 14 residues. CDR3 coding DNA: TGTGCCAGCAGCCAAGAAGCTGTCCCCGGGACCCAGTACTTC. Translating gives CASSQEAVPGTQYF.

The J gene is TRBJ1-2, the V gene TRBV20-1; TRBD1 matches at 10 bases. Unmatched junction bases numbered 4, after V lost 1 base and J lost 2 bases. CDR3 size: 15 residues. Germline loops: CDR1 DFQATT, CDR2 SNEGSKA (reference sequence). CDR3 residues: CSARGDRGLNYGYTF. The CDR3 nucleotides are TGCAGTGCTAGAGGGGACAGGGGTCTAAACTATGGCTACACCTTC.

The V call is TRBV10-2, the J call TRBJ1-2; 8 bases align to TRBD1. The CDR3 consists of 16 residues. Germline trimming cut 4 bases from V and 8 bases from J; bases unmatched to any gene: 15. Germline loops: CDR1 WSHSY, CDR2 SAAADI. This chain's CDR3 is CASSVTDGQGAGGYTF. The CDR3, as DNA: TGCGCCAGCAGTGTGACGGACGGCCAGGGGGCGGGGGGCTACACCTTC.

The rearrangement links TRBV28 to TRBJ1-5; no reliable D call. V was clipped by 7 bases and J by 6 bases, with 13 bases between them. There are 13 residues in the CDR3. Germline V gene lookup returns CDR1 MDHEN and CDR2 SYDVKM. The CDR3 sequence is CASNTQRSQPQHF. CDR3 nucleotides: TGTGCCAGCAACACCCAAAGGAGTCAGCCCCAGCATTTT.

The chain combines TRBV12-5 with TRBJ2-2; D is uncertain. The CDR3 has 12 amino acids. Germline CDR1 is LGHNT and CDR2 is FRNRAP. The ends were cut back, 0 bases at V and 6 bases at J, with 2 bases in the middle. CDR3: CASGLVPGELFF. The CDR3 nucleotides read TGTGCTAGTGGTTTGGTACCCGGGGAGCTGTTTTTT.

On this clonotype itself: At one of its ends the junction is not consistent with the germline gene, which may arise from a read error. The rearrangement joins TRBV9 to TRBJ1-1, with a possible D match to TRBD1 (6 bases). Germline CDR1 SGDLS, CDR2 YYNGEE. The CDR3 sequence is 13 residues long. The CDR3: CASSVRTGGGELF. CDR3 nucleotide sequence: TGTGCCAGCAGCGTAAGGACTGGGGGCGGGGAGCTGTTT.

The CDR3 nucleotides read TGCAGTGCTAGAGGGGCAGGCGATGGCTACACCTTC. This sequence encodes CSARGAGDGYTF. This chain uses TRBV20-1 with TRBJ1-2; D remains unclear. The CDR3 contains 12 residues. Per the germline V gene, CDR1 is DFQATT and CDR2 is SNEGSKA (reference sequence). The ends were cut back, 1 base at V and 6 bases at J, with 9 bases in the middle.

This clonotype was counted once. The rearrangement joins TRBV7-2 to TRBJ2-1; 7 bases align to TRBD2. Germline V gene data show CDR1 as SGHTA and CDR2 as FQGNSA. The CDR3 spans 13 residues. The junction had 6 bases not matched to a gene; V was cut back by 5 bases and J by 8 bases. DNA for the CDR3: TGTGCCAGCAGCCCTACTAGCGTCGATGAGCAGTTCTTC. It yields the protein CASSPTSVDEQFF.

The chain couples TRBV7-9 to TRBJ1-2; D not certain. CDR3 length: 16 residues. Between the trimmed V and J ends, which lost 4 bases and 5 bases, there was a span of 20 bases. Germline V gives CDR1 SEHNR, CDR2 FQNEAQ (reference sequence). This CDR3 reads CASSCVRPDPGYGYTF. CDR3 DNA: TGTGCCAGCAGCTGTGTGAGACCGGATCCGGGTTATGGCTACACCTTC.

CDR3 coding DNA: TGTGCCAGCAGTGAATCAAGCCGGAACACTGAAGCTTTCTTT. Its translation is CASSESSRNTEAFF. The chain joins TRBV2 to TRBJ1-1; D call uncertain. Trimming left V 2 bases short and J 1 base short, with 8 bases between. Germline V gives CDR1 SNHLY, CDR2 FYNNEI. This CDR3 has 14 residues.

The genes are TRBV7-9 and TRBJ2-2, with TRBD1 matching 8 bases. From germline, CDR1 is SEHNR and CDR2 FQNEAQ (reference sequence). Unmatched junction bases numbered 6, after V lost 5 bases and J lost 4 bases. CDR3 length equals 15 residues. In DNA, the CDR3 is TGTGCCAGCAGCCGGGGACAGGTGGTCACCGGGGAGCTGTTTTTT. It translates to CASSRGQVVTGELFF.

A word on this clonotype: A much larger clonotype is one base distant, so this may be a read error. This chain links TRBV11-2 with TRBJ2-7, with 7 nucleotides matching TRBD2. V dropped 2 bases and J dropped 4; count of bases not matched to a gene: 8. The CDR3 runs to 15 residues. CDR1 and CDR2 (germline): SGHAT, FQNNGV. CDR3 coding DNA: TGTGCCAGCAGCTTACCGCTAGCGGTCGTGTACGAGCAGTACTTC. It yields the protein CASSLPLAVVYEQYF. The variable domain in full, with the rest retrieved from reference TRBV11-2 and TRBJ2-7, is EAGVAQSPRYKIIEKRQSVAFWCNPISGHATLYWYQQILGQGPKLLIQFQNNGVVDDSQLPKDRFSAERLKGVDSTLKIQPAKLEDSAVYLCASSLPLAVVYEQYFGPGTRLTVT.

This clonotype has at least ten counts. The chain recombines TRBV6-1 with TRBJ1-2; no clear D gene. This CDR3 is 14 amino acids long. Between the trimmed V and J ends, which lost 9 bases and 2 bases, there was a span of 16 bases. CDR1 and CDR2 (germline): MNHNS, SASEGT. Here the CDR3 DNA reads TGTGCCAGTGAGCTTGGGCGGACCAACTATGGCTACACCTTC. It specifies CASELGRTNYGYTF.

V is TRBV29-1 and J is TRBJ2-7, with a possible D match to TRBD2 (5 bases). The CDR3 contains 17 residues. Germline V gene data show CDR1 as SQVTM and CDR2 as ANQGSEA. The V gene lost 4 bases and the J gene lost 0 bases, with 22 bases spanning the gap. The CDR3 is CSVGDLSGSAYSYEQYF. For the CDR3, the DNA is TGCAGCGTTGGAGATTTGAGCGGCAGCGCATACTCCTACGAGCAGTACTTC.

In this sample, this clonotype turned up a few times. V gene TRBV7-2 combines with J gene TRBJ2-5; 10 bases match TRBD1. This CDR3 has 15 residues. V shed 5 bases and J 2 bases; nucleotides not matched to a gene: 5. CDR1 SGHTA and CDR2 FQGNSA come from the germline V gene. In DNA form, the CDR3 reads TGTGCCAGCAGCGGGGACAGGGGAAATCAAGAGACCCAGTACTTC. This codes for CASSGDRGNQETQYF.

This clonotype was counted many times. This chain connects TRBV14 to TRBJ2-2, with a tentative D call TRBD1 (6 bases). V was shortened by 1 base and J by 5 bases, with 11 bases between the two germline ends. From germline, CDR1 is SGHDN and CDR2 FVKESK. The CDR3 extends over 15 amino acids. CDR3 nucleotides: TGTGCCAGCAGCCAAGTCACAGGGCGAACCGGGGAGCTGTTTTTT. Protein: CASSQVTGRTGELFF.

This clonotype was seen a few times. The V call is TRBV2, the J call TRBJ2-7; 13 nucleotides align to TRBD2. Trimming removed 4 bases from V and 7 bases from J; junction bases left unmatched: 4. Germline-derived CDR1 and CDR2 are SNHLY and FYNNEI. This CDR3 contains 14 residues. The CDR3 here is CASSVGTSGDEQYF. As DNA, the CDR3 is TGTGCCAGCAGTGTCGGGACTAGCGGGGATGAGCAGTACTTC.

The CDR3 region is CAWSPRWGRETQYF. CDR3 nucleotides: TGTGCCTGGAGTCCAAGGTGGGGGAGAGAGACCCAGTACTTC. The chain carries TRBV30 and TRBJ2-5; D is possibly TRBD1 or TRBD2 (5 bases each). CDR3 length: 14 residues. CDR1 and CDR2 (germline): GTSNPN, SVGIG (reference sequence). V gave up 2 bases and J gave up 4 bases, with 14 bases separating them.

The chain employs TRBV25-1 and TRBJ1-1; D is perhaps TRBD1 (6 bases). This CDR3 is built from 12 residues. V was shortened by 6 bases and J by 6 bases, with 11 bases between the two germline ends. The V gene's germline CDR1 is MGHDK and CDR2 SYGVNS. Here the CDR3 DNA reads TGTGCCAGCAGCCTACAGGGATCTGAAGCTTTCTTT. Translated, it gives CASSLQGSEAFF.